This TCR beta chain was captured in a study of blood T cell repertoires in COVID-19. Study-level information: From the United States, Italy and Spain came samples of acute and convalescent COVID-19. In each case, the material was cDNA or gDNA derived from T cells, B-cell-depleted T cells, or PBMCs.

Data came from immunoSEQ multiplex PCR; TCRdb stores just in-frame clones and leaves some out. The sample includes more than 95,000 clones, more than 70% of them seen just once. The V gene's germline CDR1 is MNHNY and CDR2 SVGAGI (reference sequence). This CDR3 spans 14 amino acids. Trimming left V 2 bases short and J 4 bases short, with 9 bases between. The sequencing sample was made of peripheral blood. This receptor was taken from an elderly woman in a cohort sampled during active COVID-19. J is TRBJ1-3 and V is TRBV6-6, with a possible D match to TRBD1 (6 bases). CDR3 residues: CASSYTRGGNTIYF. As DNA, the CDR3 is TGTGCCAGCAGTTACACCAGGGGAGGAAACACCATATATTTT.